This section outlines one T cell receptor beta chain sequence together with its context. Its target is unknown. This sample was included in a study of cytomegalovirus exposure and HLA in healthy donors. General observations from the study: Most TCR sequences were uncommon, yet certain public TCRs appeared in many donors.

13 Jbeta primers and 60 Vbeta primers were used for the PCR. Sequencing was performed with immunoSEQ multiplex PCR; in TCRdb, only in-frame clones are kept and a portion is missing. Among 100,000 to 150,000 clones, 70% to 80% were seen once, and the ten largest hold about 2%. The sequence derives from a man aged 50 or older in good health and CMV-seronegative. The sample taken for sequencing was PBMCs.

The CDR3 sequence is CASSTGTGDYEQYF. DNA of the CDR3: TGTGCCAGCAGCACCGGGACAGGAGACTACGAGCAGTACTTC. This chain joins TRBV13 and TRBJ2-7; TRBD1 matches 8 bases. Per germline, CDR1 PRHDT and CDR2 FYEKMQ (reference sequence). V shed 5 bases and J 3 bases; nucleotides not matched to a gene: 6. This CDR3 has 14 amino acids.